Below, 23 T cell receptor beta chains from the same sample are listed, as sequenced in a study of T-cell memory formation after mild COVID-19. One entry per CDR3 protein, called by TCRdb with MiXCR from the 5' RACE reads. The sample includes some 97,000 distinct CDR3 sequences, roughly 11% seen only once; the top ten take roughly two fifths. The sequencing input was PBMCs or a T cell subset sorted from them (not recorded which). These receptors came from a man between 18 and 35 years old who had mild COVID-19 (a few samples of this study predate the infection). Cell type and time point are not known.

The rearrangement links TRBV5-6 to TRBJ1-1; TRBD1 matches at 7 bases. The V segment lost 4 bases and the J segment 7 bases; nucleotides outside the gene matches: 13. Looked up from germline, CDR1 is SGHDT and CDR2 is YYEEEE. The CDR3 covers 15 residues. The CDR3 bases are TGTGCCAGCAGCGCCTACTCCGGGACAGACCATGAAGCTTTCTTT. Amino acids: CASSAYSGTDHEAFF.

The CDR3 loop reads CASSRQRSSGANVLTF. Here the CDR3 DNA reads TGTGCCAGCAGCCGACAGCGAAGCTCTGGGGCCAACGTCCTGACTTTC. The V gene is TRBV9, the J gene TRBJ2-6, with D tentatively TRBD1 (5 bases). V lost 4 bases and J 0 bases, leaving 11 bases between the germline ends. The germline CDR1 and CDR2 sequences are SGDLS and YYNGEE. CDR3 size: 16 residues.

This rearrangement joins TRBV7-9 to TRBJ1-2; TRBD1 matches 7 bases. V lost 4 bases and J lost 8; bases outside the gene matches: 4. Germline V gives CDR1 SEHNR, CDR2 FQNEAQ (reference sequence). CDR3 length: 12 amino acids. The CDR3 protein is CASSSTGNGYTF. Here the CDR3 DNA reads TGTGCCAGCAGCTCGACAGGGAACGGCTACACCTTC. The full variable domain, its missing parts supplied by reference TRBV7-9 and TRBJ1-2, is DTGVSQNPRHKITKRGQNVTFRCDPISEHNRLYWYRQTLGQGPEFLTYFQNEAQLEKSRLLSDRFSAERPKGSFSTLEIQRTEQGDSAMYLCASSSTGNGYTFGSGTRLTVV.

CDR3 loop: CASSYSDTQYF. DNA for the CDR3: TGTGCCAGCAGTTACTCGGACACGCAGTACTTC. The chain combines TRBV6-5 with TRBJ2-7; tentatively, D is TRBD1 (5 bases). Trimming left V 0 bases short and J 9 bases short, with 6 bases between. Germline V CDR1 and CDR2: MNHEY, SVGAGI. The CDR3 is 11 residues long.

This clonotype turned up a few times. V is TRBV7-8 and J is TRBJ2-5, with 7 bases that match TRBD2. Trimming took 6 bases from V and 5 from J; bases not matched to a gene: 12. Germline values: CDR1 SGHVS, CDR2 FQNEAQ. This CDR3 has 15 amino acids. The CDR3 reads CASRQSGATRETQYF. CDR3 in DNA: TGTGCCAGCAGACAAAGCGGGGCTACCCGGGAGACCCAGTACTTC.

The chain uses TRBV11-2 and TRBJ2-1, with D unresolved. Germline lookup yields CDR1 SGHAT and CDR2 FQNNGV. V was pared by 1 base and J by 0 bases, with 4 bases between. The CDR3 covers 14 residues. Here the CDR3 reads CASSLGNSYNEQFF. The DNA of the CDR3 is TGTGCCAGCAGCTTAGGGAACTCCTACAATGAGCAGTTCTTC.

The V gene is TRBV7-9, the J gene TRBJ2-5; D possibly corresponds to TRBD2 (5 bases). The length of the CDR3 is 15 residues. CDR1 SEHNR and CDR2 FQNEAQ come from the germline V gene (reference sequence). The V end was cut by 3 bases, the J end by 0 bases, with 11 bases between. The DNA of the CDR3 is TGTGCCAGCAGCTTGCCAGCGGTGTACCAAGAGACCCAGTACTTC. Amino acids: CASSLPAVYQETQYF.

V is TRBV6-5 and J is TRBJ2-3; D possibly corresponds to TRBD2 (6 bases). Germline V CDR1 and CDR2: MNHEY, SVGAGI. The length of the CDR3 is 16 residues. V gave up 2 bases and J gave up 1 base, with 13 bases separating them. The CDR3 reads CASSYAASGGTDTQYF. In DNA, the CDR3 is TGTGCCAGCAGTTACGCGGCCTCGGGGGGCACAGATACGCAGTATTTT.

This clonotype has more than one count but fewer than ten. The CDR3 DNA sequence: TGTGCCAGCAGCCGAGGGGCTAGCGGAAGAGAGACCCAGTACTTC. Protein: CASSRGASGRETQYF. The rearrangement joins TRBV7-8 to TRBJ2-5; 7 nucleotides line up with TRBD2. This CDR3 has 15 amino acids. After removal of 5 bases from V and 4 bases from J, the junction contained 10 bases not matched to a gene. In germline, CDR1 is SGHVS, CDR2 FQNEAQ.

This clonotype was observed a few times. V gene TRBV10-3 combines with J gene TRBJ2-7; D might be TRBD1 (6 bases). V shed 7 bases and J shed 3 bases, with 13 bases lying between them. The V gene's germline CDR1 is ENHRY and CDR2 SYGVKD. The CDR3 covers 13 residues. CDR3 region: CAITRQVNYEQYF. In DNA, the CDR3 is TGTGCCATCACAAGACAGGTAAACTACGAGCAGTACTTC.

The CDR3 is CASSFRGESNQPQHF. In nucleotides, the CDR3 is TGTGCCAGCAGTTTCCGGGGGGAGAGCAATCAGCCCCAGCATTTT. J is TRBJ1-5 and V is TRBV6-5; maybe TRBD1 (5 bases). This CDR3 has 15 amino acids. V lost 4 bases, J lost 1 base, and 11 bases lay in between. CDR1 and CDR2 from the germline V gene are MNHEY and SVGAGI.

This clonotype was seen a handful of times. The chain's CDR3 is CASSSYQEGETQYF. CDR3 DNA: TGTGCCAGCAGTTCCTACCAGGAAGGGGAGACCCAGTACTTC. The chain recombines TRBV27 with TRBJ2-5; the D is unclear. CDR3 length: 14 residues. V dropped 4 bases and J dropped 5 bases, with 14 bases sitting between them. In germline, CDR1 is MNHEY, CDR2 SMNVEV (reference sequence).

This sequence joins TRBV5-1 and TRBJ1-2; D is possibly TRBD1 (6 bases). Germline CDR1 reads SGHRS; CDR2 reads YFSETQ. V dropped 4 bases and J dropped 3 bases, with 10 bases sitting between them. This CDR3 spans 13 amino acids. Here the CDR3 DNA reads TGCGCCAGCAGCATACAGGGCGACTATGGCTACACCTTC. Amino acid sequence: CASSIQGDYGYTF.

V gene TRBV19 combines with J gene TRBJ2-3; TRBD2 matches 11 bases. The CDR3 is 17 amino acids. Unmatched junction bases numbered 12, after V lost 5 bases and J lost 5 bases. Germline CDR1 LNHDA, CDR2 SQIVND (reference sequence). The DNA for the CDR3 is TGTGCCAGTAGTCCTTGGGCTAGCGGGGGGCCGGGAGATACGCAGTATTTT. The encoded protein is CASSPWASGGPGDTQYF.

V and J are TRBV7-2 and TRBJ2-1, with 9 positions matching TRBD2. Germline V lookup: CDR1 SGHTA, CDR2 FQGNSA. This CDR3 is 15 amino acids long. V shed 5 bases, J shed 8 bases, and the junction held 10 bases outside the gene matches. The CDR3 region is CASSKGGGGPDEQFF. CDR3 nucleotides: TGTGCCAGCAGCAAAGGCGGGGGGGGACCTGATGAGCAGTTCTTC.

The table lists this clonotype with many counts. The J gene is TRBJ2-3, the V gene TRBV11-2; D remains ambiguous. In germline, CDR1 is SGHAT, CDR2 FQNNGV. The V end was cut by 5 bases, the J end by 1 base, with 10 bases between. The CDR3 loop spans 14 amino acids. The CDR3 sequence: CASSRRGGTDTQYF. The DNA of the CDR3 is TGTGCCAGCAGCCGTCGAGGTGGCACAGATACGCAGTATTTT.

The V call is TRBV7-3, the J call TRBJ2-2; 8 nucleotides match TRBD1. The CDR3 totals 14 residues. The V gene end was trimmed by 4 bases and the J gene end by 8 bases; junction bases not matched to a gene: 6. The germline gives CDR1 SGHTA, CDR2 FQGTGA. The CDR3 nucleotides read TGTGCCAGCAGCTCGGACAGGGCCCCGGGGGAGCTGTTTTTT. Its protein product is CASSSDRAPGELFF.

This clonotype was picked up a small number of times. V is TRBV29-1 and J is TRBJ2-3; 13 bases are shared with TRBD2. V shed 4 bases, J shed 3 bases, and the junction held 4 bases outside the gene matches. The CDR3 extends over 15 amino acids. Per germline, CDR1 SQVTM and CDR2 ANQGSEA. CDR3 protein: CSVGRTSGGTDTQYF. The DNA of the CDR3 is TGCAGCGTTGGCCGGACTAGCGGGGGTACAGATACGCAGTATTTT.

In this sample, this clonotype turned up a few times. J is TRBJ1-1 and V is TRBV12-3 or TRBV12-4; no clear D. This CDR3 spans 13 amino acids. The V gene lost 0 bases and the J gene lost 8 bases, with 10 bases spanning the gap. CDR3 amino acids: CASSLAPGTEAFF. The CDR3 nucleotides read TGTGCCAGCAGTTTAGCCCCTGGCACAGAAGCTTTCTTT.

The chain carries TRBV9 and TRBJ1-5, with D tentatively TRBD1 (6 bases). Germline V gene sequence: CDR1 SGDLS, CDR2 YYNGEE. V was cut by 3 bases and J by 3 bases, with 7 bases left in between. CDR3 length: 13 amino acids. Written as DNA, the CDR3 is TGTGCCAGCAGCGAGGGGGACAATCAGCCCCAGCATTTT. It codes for CASSEGDNQPQHF.

The rearrangement links TRBV6-5 to TRBJ2-5; 7 positions match TRBD2. This CDR3 contains 14 residues. J was trimmed by 4 bases and V by 2 bases; bases with no gene match: 4. CDR1 is MNHEY and CDR2 is SVGAGI in the germline V gene. As DNA, the CDR3 is TGTGCCAGCAGTTACGGGGGGGAAGGAGAGACCCAGTACTTC. Translation gives CASSYGGEGETQYF.

This clonotype turned up a few times. V gene TRBV18 combines with J gene TRBJ1-1; D may be TRBD1 (6 bases). The CDR3 consists of 15 residues. Germline loops: CDR1 KGHSH, CDR2 LQKENI. The germline V and J ends were trimmed by 4 bases and 1 base, with 13 bases remaining between them. For the CDR3, the DNA is TGTGCCAGCTCACTTCGCAGGGGCTCGAACACTGAAGCTTTCTTT. It specifies CASSLRRGSNTEAFF.

Only a few counts were recorded for this clonotype. The chain uses TRBV7-2 and TRBJ2-5, with 8 bases fitting TRBD2. The CDR3 sequence is 16 residues long. Germline V lookup: CDR1 SGHTA, CDR2 FQGNSA. Germline trimming cut 6 bases from V and 0 bases from J; bases unmatched to any gene: 9. The CDR3 DNA follows: TGTGCCAGCAGAGATCCTAGCGGGCCGTACCAAGAGACCCAGTACTTC. This sequence encodes CASRDPSGPYQETQYF. The full variable domain, with the rest looked up from reference TRBV7-2 and TRBJ2-5, is GAGVSQSPSNKVTEKGKDVELRCDPISGHTALYWYRQSLGQGLEFLIYFQGNSAPDKSGLPSDRFSAERTGGSVSTLTIQRTQQEDSAVYLCASRDPSGPYQETQYFGPGTRLLVL.